The 22 T cell receptor beta chains listed next were all sequenced from one sample in a study of blood T cell repertoires in COVID-19 (dated by TCRdb to about 2020). Preparation of the library involved the immunoSEQ multiplex PCR assay. Entries here come from immuneACCESS through TCRdb and include only in-frame sequences with V and J called. Some clones fail to appear in such tables; in the studies checked, an unresolved V gene covers under half of the shortfall, and the cause of the remainder is unknown. This sample comprises about 46,000 clones, approximately 85% of them detected only once. Jointly, the top ten make up approximately 15% of the sample. Material for sequencing was peripheral blood. The receptor source for this set is a human donor in a cohort sampled during active COVID-19. The donor label of this sample is uncertain.

V usage is TRBV7-9 and J usage is TRBJ2-3; tentatively, D is TRBD2 (5 bases). Germline V lookup: CDR1 SEHNR, CDR2 FQNEAQ (reference sequence). The CDR3 covers 14 residues. With 3 bases removed from V and 5 bases from J, the gap between germline ends came to 12 bases. The CDR3 region is CASSFRTPGDTQYF. The CDR3 region has the DNA TGTGCCAGCAGCTTTCGGACTCCGGGAGATACGCAGTATTTT.

The rearrangement links TRBV30 to TRBJ1-1; D is uncertain. Trimming pared 1 base from V and 4 bases from J, leaving 19 bases between. The CDR3 runs to 16 residues. Germline CDR1 GTSNPN, CDR2 SVGIG (reference sequence). CDR3 sequence (DNA): TGTGCCTGGAGTGCCATCGGGAGGGTGTTGGTCACTGAAGCTTTCTTT. Amino acids: CAWSAIGRVLVTEAFF.

The chain employs TRBV4-1 and TRBJ2-2; TRBD2 aligns across 12 bases. This CDR3 region has 18 residues. After removal of 1 base from V and 6 bases from J, the junction contained 9 bases not matched to a gene. CDR1 MGHRA and CDR2 YSYEKL come from the germline V gene. CDR3 region: CASSQAASGGAEAGELFF. The CDR3, as DNA: TGCGCCAGCAGCCAAGCGGCTAGCGGGGGGGCCGAAGCCGGGGAGCTGTTTTTT.

The rearrangement joins TRBV7-9 to TRBJ2-1; the match to TRBD1 covers 10 bases. This CDR3 comprises 15 residues. V was clipped by 0 bases and J by 7 bases; unmatched bases: 3. Germline V lookup: CDR1 SEHNR, CDR2 FQNEAQ (reference sequence). Here the CDR3 DNA reads TGTGCCAGCAGCTTAGCGGGGACAGGGGTGAATGAGCAGTTCTTC. Translating gives CASSLAGTGVNEQFF. Based on the CDR3 plus reference TRBV7-9 and TRBJ2-1, the full variable domain is DTGVSQNPRHKITKRGQNVTFRCDPISEHNRLYWYRQTLGQGPEFLTYFQNEAQLEKSRLLSDRFSAERPKGSFSTLEIQRTEQGDSAMYLCASSLAGTGVNEQFFGPGTRLTVL.

V usage is TRBV6-2 or TRBV6-3 and J usage is TRBJ1-2; D possibly corresponds to TRBD1 (6 bases). Germline V lookup: CDR1 MNHEY, CDR2 SVGEGT. The CDR3 is 15 amino acids. Trimming pared 0 bases from V and 4 bases from J, leaving 12 bases between. The CDR3 DNA follows: TGTGCCAGCAGTTACTCAGTCAGGGACACCTATGGCTACACCTTC. This codes for CASSYSVRDTYGYTF.

The chain recombines TRBV7-9 with TRBJ2-1, with TRBD2 matching over 9 bases. Germline V CDR1 and CDR2: SEHNR, FQNEAQ (reference sequence). The CDR3 covers 16 residues. With V trimmed by 0 bases and J by 3 bases, 3 bases remained unmatched. The CDR3 here is CASSLASGGFYNEQFF. The CDR3 region has the DNA TGTGCCAGCAGCTTAGCTAGCGGGGGTTTCTACAATGAGCAGTTCTTC.

J is TRBJ2-1 and V is TRBV4-2; 13 positions match TRBD2. This CDR3 has 15 amino acids. V lost 3 bases, J lost 10 bases, and 6 bases stayed unmatched. Germline V gene sequence: CDR1 LGHNA, CDR2 YNFKEQ. CDR3 sequence: CASSHTSGGVGEQFF. The CDR3 DNA reads TGTGCCAGCAGCCATACTAGCGGGGGGGTGGGAGAGCAGTTCTTC.

The chain links TRBV5-6 to TRBJ2-2, with TRBD2 matching over 10 bases. CDR3 length equals 18 residues. With V trimmed by 4 bases and J by 4 bases, 13 bases remained unmatched. CDR1 is SGHDT, CDR2 YYEEEE, per germline. CDR3 region: CASSAGQIKRGGTGELFF. The CDR3 coding sequence is TGTGCCAGCAGCGCGGGACAAATCAAGCGGGGGGGCACCGGGGAGCTGTTTTTT.

The chain is built from TRBV6-5 and TRBJ1-2, with TRBD1 matching 11 bases. V shed 2 bases and J 3 bases; nucleotides not matched to a gene: 5. Germline V gene data show CDR1 as MNHEY and CDR2 as SVGAGI. This CDR3 is 16 amino acids long. Here the CDR3 DNA reads TGTGCCAGCAGTTACGCCCGGACAGGGGGCCACTATGGCTACACCTTC. Translating gives CASSYARTGGHYGYTF.

This chain links TRBV30 with TRBJ1-1; TRBD1 matches at 7 bases. J lost 1 base, V lost 0 bases, and 8 bases had no gene match. CDR3 length equals 16 residues. The germline CDR1 and CDR2 sequences are GTSNPN and SVGIG (reference sequence). The CDR3 DNA reads TGTGCCTGGAGTGTTAGGAGGGGGCTGAGGAACACTGAAGCTTTCTTT. Translated, it gives CAWSVRRGLRNTEAFF. The full variable domain, in which reference TRBV30 and TRBJ1-1 provide the parts outside the CDR3, is SQTIHQWPATLVQPVGSPLSLECTVEGTSNPNLYWYRQAAGRGLQLLFYSVGIGQISSEVPQNLSASRPQDRQFILSSKKLLLSDSGFYLCAWSVRRGLRNTEAFFGQGTRLTVV.

This chain links TRBV6-5 with TRBJ2-1; the D gene is possibly TRBD2 (6 bases). The CDR3 runs to 14 residues. The germline CDR1 and CDR2 sequences are MNHEY and SVGAGI. V was shortened by 6 bases and J by 9 bases, with 18 bases between the two germline ends. The CDR3 sequence is CASRLRRDNGEQFF. DNA for the CDR3: TGTGCCAGCAGACTGCGGAGGGATAACGGTGAGCAGTTCTTC.

This chain joins TRBV5-1 and TRBJ2-5; D possibly corresponds to TRBD1 (5 bases). The CDR3 length is 14 residues. Germline V CDR1 and CDR2: SGHRS, YFSETQ. V dropped 0 bases and J dropped 5 bases, with 11 bases sitting between them. CDR3 sequence (DNA): TGCGCCAGCAGCTTGGCCGGGCAGGGCGAGACCCAGTACTTC. As protein: CASSLAGQGETQYF.

The gene calls are TRBV19 and TRBJ1-2, with 7 bases matching TRBD1. The germline V gene has CDR1 LNHDA and CDR2 SQIVND (reference sequence). V shed 8 bases and J 2 bases; nucleotides not matched to a gene: 2. The CDR3 is 12 amino acids. This chain's CDR3 is CASETGNYGYTF. The DNA of the CDR3 is TGTGCCAGTGAGACAGGGAACTATGGCTACACCTTC.

The genes are TRBV5-5 and TRBJ2-3; 13 positions match TRBD2. Per the germline V gene, CDR1 is SGHKS and CDR2 is YYEKEE (reference sequence). This CDR3 region has 17 residues. Trimming at V came to 1 base and at J to 2 bases, leaving 4 bases not matched to a gene. The CDR3 sequence is CASSLTGTSGVTDTQYF. The CDR3 DNA sequence: TGTGCCAGCAGCTTGACGGGGACTAGCGGGGTCACAGATACGCAGTATTTT.

The chain uses TRBV2 and TRBJ2-7; the match to TRBD1 covers 10 bases. The CDR3 contains 15 residues. Germline assignment: CDR1 SNHLY and CDR2 FYNNEI. Trimming at V came to 4 bases and at J to 1 base, leaving 4 bases not matched to a gene. This chain's CDR3 is CASSGQGAISYEQYF. The CDR3 bases are TGTGCCAGCAGTGGACAGGGGGCAATTTCCTACGAGCAGTACTTC.

This clone turned up a few times. The chain links TRBV12-3 or TRBV12-4 to TRBJ2-1; TRBD2 matches 7 bases. The length of the CDR3 is 13 residues. Trimming cost V 2 bases and J 10 bases; bases outside gene matches: 5. The CDR3 spells CASSLMRAGEQFF. The CDR3, as DNA: TGTGCCAGCAGTTTAATGCGAGCGGGGGAGCAGTTCTTC.

The chain uses TRBV11-3 and TRBJ1-1; 8 nucleotides match TRBD1. The germline V gene encodes CDR1 SGHNT and CDR2 YENEEA. V was clipped by 11 bases and J by 2 bases; unmatched bases: 4. This CDR3 region has 12 residues. This chain's CDR3 is CARQGANTEAFF. CDR3 sequence (DNA): TGTGCCCGGCAGGGGGCAAACACTGAAGCTTTCTTT. Complete variable domain (other parts from reference TRBV11-3 and TRBJ1-1): EAGVVQSPRYKIIEKKQPVAFWCNPISGHNTLYWYLQNLGQGPELLIRYENEEAVDDSQLPKDRFSAERLKGVDSTLKIQPAELGDSAVYLCARQGANTEAFFGQGTRLTVV.

This chain links TRBV6-1 with TRBJ1-2, with D possibly matching TRBD1 (5 bases). This CDR3 has 14 residues. The V end was cut by 0 bases, the J end by 8 bases, with 13 bases between. Germline CDR1 MNHNS, CDR2 SASEGT. As DNA, the CDR3 is TGTGCCAGCAGTGAAGCTGGTGGGGCGCGGGGCTACACCTTC. This translates into CASSEAGGARGYTF.

The rearrangement links TRBV12-2 to TRBJ1-4; the table's TRBD1 call for D was not verified on the DNA. TRBV12-2 is a pseudogene. The CDR3 length is 14 residues. Written as DNA, the CDR3 is TGTGCAAGTCGCTTAGCGCCAGGGCGGAAAAAACTGTTTTTT. This encodes CASRLAPGRKKLFF.

The V and J genes are TRBV4-1 and TRBJ2-5; 8 nucleotides line up with TRBD2. CDR3 length: 17 amino acids. Germline CDR1 reads MGHRA; CDR2 reads YSYEKL. V gave up 0 bases and J gave up 1 base; unmatched junction bases: 7. CDR3: CASSQDRSGGFQETQYF. The DNA for the CDR3 is TGCGCCAGCAGCCAAGATCGAAGCGGGGGATTCCAAGAGACCCAGTACTTC.

The CDR3 DNA sequence: TGCGCCAGCAGGCGAACTAGCGGGGTGGAGACCTACGAGCAGTACTTC. Translating gives CASRRTSGVETYEQYF. The chain has TRBV5-1 and TRBJ2-7; TRBD2 agrees at 10 bases. Germline-derived CDR1 and CDR2 are SGHRS and YFSETQ. Trimming at V came to 5 bases and at J to 2 bases, leaving 10 bases not matched to a gene. The CDR3 extends over 16 amino acids. Together with reference TRBV5-1 and TRBJ2-7, the CDR3 gives the full variable domain: KAGVTQTPRYLIKTRGQQVTLSCSPISGHRSVSWYQQTPGQGLQFLFEYFSETQRNKGNFPGRFSGRQFSNSRSEMNVSTLELGDSALYLCASRRTSGVETYEQYFGPGTRLTVT.

This chain joins TRBV6-5 and TRBJ2-7, with D hard to call. V was pared by 9 bases and J by 1 base, with 7 bases between. The CDR3 is 11 amino acids. Germline-derived CDR1 and CDR2 are MNHEY and SVGAGI. The CDR3 DNA reads as TGTGCCAGACTCATTTCCTACGAGCAGTACTTC. It yields the protein CARLISYEQYF.